This paragraph reports one T cell receptor beta chain. Vbeta (60) and Jbeta (13) primers were used in the PCR. TCRdb keeps only in-frame clones here, not all; method: immunoSEQ multiplex PCR. Found here are roughly 200,000 clones, roughly 9.4% of them singletons; the top ten hold approximately 1.4%. The data originate from a study of cytomegalovirus exposure and HLA in healthy donors. As for the study in general: About 179 million T cells yielded 117 million unique TCR beta sequences in earlier analysis.

V was shortened by 0 bases and J by 6 bases, with 10 bases between the two germline ends. The CDR3 extends over 14 amino acids. The germline V gene has CDR1 SGHRS and CDR2 YFSETQ. The TCR comes from a woman aged 25 to 45 in good health and CMV-seropositive. V is TRBV5-1 and J is TRBJ1-5; D uncertain. What was sequenced was PBMCs. The CDR3 nucleotides are TGCGCCAGCAGCTTGGTGCCGGGAGGTCAGCCCCAGCATTTT. Protein: CASSLVPGGQPQHF.